This T cell receptor (beta chain) was recovered during a study of cytomegalovirus exposure and HLA in healthy donors. Across the whole study: Approximately 190 million T cells yielded about 120 million unique TCR beta sequences, as an earlier analysis found.

There are 15 residues in the CDR3. CDR1 and CDR2 (germline): SEHNR, FQNEAQ (reference sequence). The germline V and J ends were trimmed by 2 bases and 2 bases, with 10 bases remaining between them. With 60 Vbeta and 13 Jbeta primers, the PCR was carried out. Profiling relied on immunoSEQ multiplex PCR, and the TCRdb table lists in-frame clones only, not all of them. The profile shows 120,000 or so clones, roughly 80% of them singletons. The source material was PBMCs. This receptor was taken from a man between 25 and 39 years old in good health and CMV-seropositive. J is TRBJ2-1 and V is TRBV7-9, with no clear D. The CDR3 loop is CASSLSAAAYNEQFF. The CDR3 nucleotides are TGTGCCAGCAGCTTAAGTGCTGCGGCCTACAATGAGCAGTTCTTC.